What follows are 14 T cell receptor beta chains derived from one specimen sequenced in a study of neoadjuvant anti-PD-1 for oral cavity cancer. The protocol was immunoSEQ multiplex PCR, while the TCRdb copy is restricted to in-frame clones and leaves out a portion. The repertoire holds 15,000 or so clones, with around two thirds as singletons. The sequenced sample was PBMCs, obtained before nivolumab (anti-PD-1) treatment. The source of these receptors is a person aged 35 to 85 with oral cavity squamous cell carcinoma.

The rearrangement links TRBV5-1 to TRBJ2-2, with TRBD2 matching over 10 bases. V gave up 6 bases and J gave up 8 bases; unmatched junction bases: 10. CDR3 length equals 15 residues. CDR1 is SGHRS and CDR2 is YFSETQ in the germline V gene. The CDR3 spells CASMLLAGDGGELFF. The CDR3 region has the DNA TGCGCCAGCATGTTGCTAGCGGGAGACGGTGGGGAGCTGTTTTTT.

This chain links TRBV2 with TRBJ2-1; TRBD2 is a possible D gene (6 bases). Germline values: CDR1 SNHLY, CDR2 FYNNEI. V lost 7 bases and J lost 0, with 16 bases in between. CDR3 length: 16 residues. The CDR3 nucleotides read TGTGCCAGCATCGGGGGTTGGGGCAGCTCCTACAATGAGCAGTTCTTC. Its protein is CASIGGWGSSYNEQFF.

This clone has just a few counts. The chain employs TRBV5-6 and TRBJ1-2, with a tentative D call TRBD1 (5 bases). Germline assignment: CDR1 SGHDT and CDR2 YYEEEE. The CDR3 length is 14 residues. Trimming shortened V by 0 bases and J by 8 bases, and 14 bases separated the two germline ends. DNA for the CDR3: TGTGCCAGCAGCTTGGCAAGAGGGGCCGGGGGCTACACCTTC. Protein sequence: CASSLARGAGGYTF.

This clone was seen a few times. The chain has TRBV4-1 and TRBJ1-2; tentative D call: TRBD1 (5 bases). The CDR3 runs 13 residues. The germline V and J ends were trimmed by 4 bases and 4 bases, with 10 bases remaining between them. Germline values: CDR1 MGHRA, CDR2 YSYEKL. CDR3 loop: CASSRGRGYGYTF. The DNA of the CDR3 is TGCGCCAGCAGCCGCGGGAGGGGCTATGGCTACACCTTC.

This chain uses TRBV7-2 with TRBJ1-5; D is possibly TRBD1 (5 bases). The CDR3 runs to 13 residues. Germline V gene data show CDR1 as SGHTA and CDR2 as FQGNSA. V dropped 6 bases and J dropped 4 bases, with 10 bases sitting between them. The CDR3 reads CASRGTGNQPQHF. The CDR3 DNA is TGTGCCAGCAGAGGGACGGGGAATCAGCCCCAGCATTTT.

This sequence joins TRBV6-5 and TRBJ1-2, with TRBD1 matching 9 bases. The CDR3 has 13 residues. Unmatched junction bases numbered 8, after V lost 7 bases and J lost 8 bases. Per the germline V gene, CDR1 is MNHEY and CDR2 is SVGAGI. Written as DNA, the CDR3 is TGTGCCAGCACCCCTACAGGGGGCTCCGGCTACACCTTC. It translates to CASTPTGGSGYTF.

The chain joins TRBV5-1 to TRBJ1-1; no firm D call. Trimming shortened V by 6 bases and J by 0 bases, and 9 bases separated the two germline ends. Per germline, CDR1 SGHRS and CDR2 YFSETQ. This CDR3 contains 13 residues. CDR3 loop: CASTGLMNTEAFF. DNA of the CDR3: TGCGCCAGCACCGGACTGATGAACACTGAAGCTTTCTTT. The entire variable domain, with the rest obtained from reference TRBV5-1 and TRBJ1-1, is as follows: KAGVTQTPRYLIKTRGQQVTLSCSPISGHRSVSWYQQTPGQGLQFLFEYFSETQRNKGNFPGRFSGRQFSNSRSEMNVSTLELGDSALYLCASTGLMNTEAFFGQGTRLTVV.

The chain uses TRBV15 and TRBJ1-6, with D uncertain. Trimming shortened V by 1 base and J by 12 bases, and 10 bases separated the two germline ends. The germline CDR1 and CDR2 sequences are LNHNV and YYDKDF (reference sequence). The CDR3 extends over 13 amino acids. The CDR3 DNA is TGTGCCACCAGCAGAGTGTCCGTTGAACCCCTCCACTTT. Translation gives CATSRVSVEPLHF.

The chain links TRBV7-7 to TRBJ2-7; TRBD2 matches 12 bases. J lost 0 bases, V lost 0 bases, and 12 bases had no gene match. Germline values: CDR1 SSHAT, CDR2 FNYEAQ (reference sequence). The CDR3 runs 20 residues. The CDR3 is CASSLAHGGLAGGSSYEQYF. DNA for the CDR3: TGTGCCAGCAGCTTAGCCCATGGGGGACTAGCGGGCGGGAGCTCCTACGAGCAGTACTTC.

This clone turned up a few times. The chain uses TRBV11-2 and TRBJ1-2, with D perhaps matching TRBD1 (6 bases). Germline V gene lookup returns CDR1 SGHAT and CDR2 FQNNGV. The V end was cut by 1 base, the J end by 4 bases, with 13 bases between. The CDR3 runs to 15 residues. The DNA for the CDR3 is TGTGCCAGCAGCTTAGGGAGGGGACAATCCTATGGCTACACCTTC. It codes for CASSLGRGQSYGYTF.

The V gene is TRBV5-8, the J gene TRBJ1-5, with D maybe TRBD1 (6 bases). The CDR3 consists of 15 residues. V lost 4 bases and J lost 6, with 17 bases in between. Germline-derived CDR1 and CDR2 are SGHTS and YDEGEE. CDR3: CASSHRSGAFQPQHF. CDR3 sequence (DNA): TGTGCCAGCAGCCACCGATCGGGGGCCTTTCAGCCCCAGCATTTT.

CDR3 DNA sequence: TGTGCCAGCAGTGAATGGGGAATTTTTACTGAAGCTTTCTTT. It encodes CASSEWGIFTEAFF. This chain connects TRBV6-1 to TRBJ1-1, with unresolved D. CDR3 length: 14 amino acids. Germline CDR1 reads MNHNS; CDR2 reads SASEGT. V dropped 2 bases and J dropped 5 bases, with 12 bases sitting between them.

The gene calls are TRBV5-1 and TRBJ2-7; D perhaps matches TRBD1 (6 bases). Germline values: CDR1 SGHRS, CDR2 YFSETQ. The CDR3 contains 14 residues. V shed 1 base and J shed 5 bases, with 13 bases lying between them. The CDR3 DNA reads as TGCGCCAGCAGCTTGCAACAGGGAATCCACGAGCAGTACTTC. The encoded protein is CASSLQQGIHEQYF.

Only a few counts were recorded for this clone. The rearrangement joins TRBV5-3 to TRBJ1-1, with D possibly TRBD1 on 6 matching bases. TRBV5-3 is an ORF for which the function is uncertain. V was shortened by 4 bases and J by 2 bases, with 12 bases between the two germline ends. This CDR3 is 14 amino acids long. The CDR3 nucleotides are TGTGCCAGAAGCCTGAGGGGGATAAACACTGAAGCTTTCTTT. It encodes CARSLRGINTEAFF.